The next 18 T cell receptor beta chains were all read from a single sample in a study of shared clonotypes between healthy human individuals. Here immunoSEQ multiplex PCR was the method, and the copy in TCRdb shows in-frame clones only, minus some. The sample holds roughly 1 million clones, about 80% seen once. The sample comprised memory CD4+ T cells sorted from blood. Regarding subset: CD45RA-negative fraction. Source of these receptors: a man aged 18-30 years in good health.

The chain carries TRBV6-1 and TRBJ1-1; D is unclear. The germline V gene has CDR1 MNHNS and CDR2 SASEGT. The CDR3 is 13 residues long. Trimming took off 4 bases at V and 5 bases at J, with 11 bases between the two ends. DNA of the CDR3: TGTGCCAGCAGTGGGGCAGTAGGGACTGAAGCTTTCTTT. Its protein is CASSGAVGTEAFF.

The rearrangement uses TRBV19 and TRBJ2-2, with TRBD1 matching over 8 bases. The CDR3 totals 14 residues. J was trimmed by 4 bases and V by 4 bases; bases with no gene match: 2. From germline, CDR1 is LNHDA and CDR2 SQIVND (reference sequence). CDR3 protein: CASSRTGRTGELFF. CDR3 nucleotide sequence: TGTGCCAGTAGTAGGACAGGGCGCACCGGGGAGCTGTTTTTT.

Notes on this clone: The sample carries other DNA sequences with the same CDR3. V usage is TRBV18 and J usage is TRBJ2-5; D is possibly TRBD1 (6 bases). Deletions cut 6 bases from V and 2 bases from J, with 10 bases between. CDR1 is KGHSH, CDR2 LQKENI, per germline. This CDR3 is built from 13 residues. Written as DNA, the CDR3 is TGTGCCAGCTCCCGCGGACAGCAAGAGACCCAGTACTTC. Its protein is CASSRGQQETQYF.

This clone was observed a single time. The rearrangement uses TRBV18 and TRBJ1-2; possibly TRBD1 for D (5 bases). V dropped 3 bases and J dropped 2 bases, with 13 bases sitting between them. Germline CDR1 reads KGHSH; CDR2 reads LQKENI. This CDR3 has 15 amino acids. CDR3 in amino acids: CASSPGVGINYGYTF. The CDR3 bases are TGTGCCAGCTCACCGGGGGTAGGGATCAACTATGGCTACACCTTC.

The chain couples TRBV11-2 to TRBJ1-2, with D maybe TRBD1 (6 bases). The CDR3 length is 15 residues. The germline V gene encodes CDR1 SGHAT and CDR2 FQNNGV. V gave up 5 bases and J gave up 4 bases, with 17 bases separating them. CDR3 region: CASSVKRGGTYGYTF. The CDR3 DNA is TGTGCCAGCAGCGTCAAGAGGGGGGGGACCTATGGCTACACCTTC.

The gene calls are TRBV6-6 and TRBJ2-5; tentatively, D is TRBD2 (6 bases). Germline CDR1 is MNHNY and CDR2 is SVGAGI (reference sequence). The CDR3 has 13 amino acids. Trimming took 6 bases from V and 5 from J, leaving 13 bases between them. The CDR3 reads CASSSGLGETQYF. In DNA form, the CDR3 reads TGTGCCAGCAGCTCGGGACTTGGGGAGACCCAGTACTTC.

This clone was detected a few times. The J gene is TRBJ1-1, the V gene TRBV10-3, with D tentatively TRBD1 (5 bases). V lost 4 bases to trimming and J lost 4 bases, with 16 bases between them. CDR3 length: 15 amino acids. Germline values: CDR1 ENHRY, CDR2 SYGVKD. The DNA for the CDR3 is TGTGCCATCAGTGCGGACATGAGTAAGACCACTGAAGCTTTCTTT. Encoded protein: CAISADMSKTTEAFF.

As concerns this clone: Distinct nucleotide sequences in the sample also encode this CDR3. V is TRBV5-4 and J is TRBJ2-3; maybe TRBD2 (7 bases). The CDR3 is 15 residues long. Germline CDR1 and CDR2: SGHNT and YYREEE (reference sequence). Trimming pared 4 bases from V and 2 bases from J, leaving 14 bases between. The CDR3: CASSPGGGPTDTQYF. The CDR3 DNA follows: TGTGCCAGCAGCCCGGGGGGCGGGCCCACAGATACGCAGTATTTT.

V is TRBV10-3 and J is TRBJ2-3, with D tentatively TRBD1 or TRBD2 (6 bases each). CDR1 is ENHRY, CDR2 SYGVKD, per germline. V dropped 6 bases and J dropped 4 bases, with 17 bases sitting between them. The CDR3 totals 15 residues. CDR3 bases: TGTGCCATCAGCGAGCGGAGGGGGTGGGCAGATACGCAGTATTTT. Translating gives CAISERRGWADTQYF.

The chain recombines TRBV6-5 with TRBJ1-5, with D maybe TRBD1 (6 bases). The V gene's germline CDR1 is MNHEY and CDR2 SVGAGI. Trimming stripped 6 bases from V and 1 base from J, with 10 bases between. The CDR3 has 14 residues. The CDR3 nucleotides are TGTGCCAGCAGCAAGGGGGGAAGCAATCAGCCCCAGCATTTT. Protein product: CASSKGGSNQPQHF.

The rearrangement uses TRBV15 and TRBJ1-4; 7 bases match TRBD1. Trimming took 1 base from V and 6 from J; bases not matched to a gene: 2. The CDR3 contains 14 residues. Per germline, CDR1 LNHNV and CDR2 YYDKDF (reference sequence). The CDR3 DNA reads as TGTGCCACCAGCAGAGGCAGGGGGTATGAAAAACTGTTTTTT. Translating it yields CATSRGRGYEKLFF.

The V gene is TRBV10-3, the J gene TRBJ2-5; tentative D call: TRBD2 (7 bases). CDR1 and CDR2 (germline): ENHRY, SYGVKD. CDR3 size: 14 residues. V dropped 6 bases and J dropped 1 base, with 12 bases sitting between them. The CDR3 bases are TGTGCCATCAGGAAGGGGGGGCCCCAAGAGACCCAGTACTTC. Translating it yields CAIRKGGPQETQYF.

This clone was detected a few times. The chain links TRBV5-1 to TRBJ1-6; TRBD1 matches at 8 bases. CDR3 length: 17 amino acids. CDR1 and CDR2 from the germline V gene are SGHRS and YFSETQ. J lost 3 bases, V lost 0 bases, and 5 bases had no gene match. The CDR3 nucleotides read TGCGCCAGCAGCTTGGGCCTACAGGGGGGCTATAATTCACCCCTCCACTTT. Translation gives CASSLGLQGGYNSPLHF.

This clone was picked up a small number of times. The rearrangement joins TRBV10-3 to TRBJ2-7, with D possibly matching TRBD2 (6 bases). Trimming removed 2 bases from V and 6 bases from J, with 17 bases in between. The CDR3 runs to 15 residues. The V gene's germline CDR1 is ENHRY and CDR2 SYGVKD. This CDR3 reads CAISEGGRSTREQYF. The CDR3 coding sequence is TGTGCCATCAGTGAGGGTGGGAGGTCTACGCGCGAGCAGTACTTC.

This sequence joins TRBV7-2 and TRBJ1-2; D is possibly TRBD1 (5 bases). Germline lookup yields CDR1 SGHTA and CDR2 FQGNSA. The V gene lost 8 bases and the J gene lost 4 bases, with 17 bases spanning the gap. This CDR3 has 14 amino acids. CDR3: CASGDRGGSYGYTF. CDR3 nucleotide sequence: TGTGCCAGCGGAGATAGGGGTGGGAGCTATGGCTACACCTTC.

The chain carries TRBV12-5 and TRBJ1-5; TRBD1 aligns across 11 bases. After removal of 0 bases from V and 1 base from J, the junction contained 14 bases not matched to a gene. The germline V gene encodes CDR1 LGHNT and CDR2 FRNRAP. This CDR3 region has 21 residues. CDR3 residues: CASGLVLGGQGVTVSNQPQHF. CDR3 DNA: TGTGCTAGTGGTTTGGTCCTTGGGGGACAGGGGGTGACTGTCAGCAATCAGCCCCAGCATTTT.

The CDR3 region has the DNA TGCGCCAGCAGGAGGACAGGGGACACCGGGGAGCTGTTTTTT. Translation: CASRRTGDTGELFF. J is TRBJ2-2 and V is TRBV10-1, with TRBD1 matching 9 bases. The V gene end was trimmed by 6 bases and the J gene end by 3 bases; junction bases not matched to a gene: 2. Germline V gives CDR1 WNHNN, CDR2 SYGVQD (reference sequence). The CDR3 runs to 14 residues.

The rearrangement uses TRBV27 and TRBJ2-1; no firm D call. Germline V gives CDR1 MNHEY, CDR2 SMNVEV (reference sequence). Trimming pared 1 base from V and 5 bases from J, leaving 6 bases between. This CDR3 has 13 residues. The CDR3 DNA sequence: TGTGCCAGCAGTTTATATAGAGACAATGAGCAGTTCTTC. It is translated as CASSLYRDNEQFF.